Presented here are 5 T cell receptor beta chains from one specimen sequenced in a study of cytomegalovirus exposure and HLA in healthy donors. TCRdb's table, derived via immunoSEQ multiplex PCR, lists solely in-frame clones and lacks some. This table holds approximately 150,000 clones, approximately 86% found once. What was sequenced was PBMCs. The receptors stem from a man in his late teens or twenties in good health and CMV-seropositive.

The chain links TRBV14 to TRBJ1-1; D is uncertain. The CDR3 is 14 residues long. In germline, CDR1 is SGHDN, CDR2 FVKESK. Trimming cost V 3 bases and J 6 bases, with 14 bases left between them. The CDR3 nucleotides read TGTGCCAGCAGCCAGGGCTTCGCGAGTCCTGAAGCTTTCTTT. It codes for CASSQGFASPEAFF.

The chain has TRBV6-5 and TRBJ1-4; 9 nucleotides line up with TRBD1. The germline gives CDR1 MNHEY, CDR2 SVGAGI. Germline trimming cut 2 bases from V and 4 bases from J; bases unmatched to any gene: 2. This CDR3 is built from 15 residues. In DNA form, the CDR3 reads TGTGCCAGCAGTTACACGACAGGGGGTAATGAAAAACTGTTTTTT. The encoded protein is CASSYTTGGNEKLFF.

The chain uses TRBV19 and TRBJ2-6; D gene ambiguous. This CDR3 region has 15 residues. V dropped 0 bases and J dropped 2 bases, with 5 bases sitting between them. The germline CDR1 and CDR2 sequences are LNHDA and SQIVND (reference sequence). This chain's CDR3 is CASSIDRAGANVLTF. The CDR3 DNA reads TGTGCCAGTAGTATAGATCGGGCTGGGGCCAACGTCCTGACTTTC.

V gene TRBV6-1 combines with J gene TRBJ1-1; D might be TRBD1 (5 bases). Trimming cost V 3 bases and J 5 bases, with 10 bases left between them. The CDR3 consists of 13 residues. Germline values: CDR1 MNHNS, CDR2 SASEGT. CDR3 residues: CASSDREETEAFF. CDR3 in DNA: TGTGCCAGCAGTGACAGGGAAGAAACTGAAGCTTTCTTT.

J is TRBJ1-1 and V is TRBV7-2; 8 positions match TRBD1. Germline V gene lookup returns CDR1 SGHTA and CDR2 FQGNSA. Unmatched junction bases numbered 1, after V lost 0 bases and J lost 1 base. The CDR3 spans 15 residues. The CDR3 loop is CASSLAGTGNTEAFF. For the CDR3, the DNA is TGTGCCAGCAGCTTAGCGGGGACAGGGAACACTGAAGCTTTCTTT.